The 18 T cell receptor beta chains below come from one sample, sequenced in a study of sequential checkpoint blockade in melanoma. Stated treatment: randomized to nivolumab then ipilimumab (arm A) or the reverse (arm B). Sequencing was performed with immunoSEQ multiplex PCR; in TCRdb, only in-frame clones are kept and a portion is missing. The table has roughly 1,800 clones, roughly 23% seen once. Sample: tumor tissue (inferred from file names), taken from a patient given nivolumab and ipilimumab in sequence. The receptors shown here come from a human donor with melanoma.

This clone rates as medium-sized. This rearrangement joins TRBV6-8 to TRBJ2-7, with TRBD1 matching 9 bases. CDR3 length equals 14 residues. Germline trimming cut 6 bases from V and 5 bases from J; bases unmatched to any gene: 8. In germline, CDR1 is MNHGY, CDR2 SAAAGT. The CDR3 nucleotides are TGTGCCAGCAGAACCGGGACAGGGTTCAACGAGCAGTACTTC. As protein: CASRTGTGFNEQYF.

The chain is built from TRBV9 and TRBJ2-1; either TRBD1 or TRBD2 may supply D (5 bases each). This CDR3 has 12 residues. Germline V CDR1 and CDR2: SGDLS, YYNGEE. The ends were cut back, 4 bases at V and 9 bases at J, with 11 bases in the middle. The CDR3 DNA follows: TGTGCCAGCAGCCTCGGGACCATTGAGCAGTTCTTC. Its translation: CASSLGTIEQFF.

This clone was detected only a few times. V usage is TRBV12-5 and J usage is TRBJ1-5; D remains ambiguous. CDR1 and CDR2 (germline): LGHNT, FRNRAP. The CDR3 has 12 amino acids. The CDR3 reads CASTLPNQPQHF. CDR3 nucleotides: TGTGCCAGCACACTACCAAATCAGCCCCAGCATTTT.

There are a few counts of this clone. The rearrangement uses TRBV28 and TRBJ1-2; D not resolved. CDR1 is MDHEN, CDR2 SYDVKM, per germline. Trimming took off 6 bases at V and 8 bases at J, with 16 bases between the two ends. The CDR3 is 13 residues long. The DNA of the CDR3 is TGTGCCAGCAGACTTCCGGTCTCAAAGGGCTACACCTTC. This encodes CASRLPVSKGYTF.

The chain employs TRBV19 and TRBJ2-3; 7 bases line up with TRBD2. Germline-derived CDR1 and CDR2 are LNHDA and SQIVND (reference sequence). The trim removed 5 bases at V and 4 bases at J, leaving 9 bases unmatched. The CDR3 loop spans 15 amino acids. Here the CDR3 reads CASSPAGVWADTQYF. In nucleotides, the CDR3 is TGTGCCAGTAGTCCTGCGGGGGTCTGGGCAGATACGCAGTATTTT.

This clone appeared a few times. V and J are TRBV6-8 and TRBJ2-1, with 7 bases that match TRBD1. The ends lost 10 bases at V and 7 bases at J; junction bases unmatched: 10. This CDR3 is built from 13 residues. The germline gives CDR1 MNHGY, CDR2 SAAAGT. The CDR3 here is CAISRTGENEQFF. In nucleotides, the CDR3 is TGTGCCATCAGCAGGACAGGTGAGAATGAGCAGTTCTTC.

The chain carries TRBV9 and TRBJ1-2; 8 bases align to TRBD1. V dropped 8 bases and J dropped 7; count of bases not matched to a gene: 7. Germline V gene lookup returns CDR1 SGDLS and CDR2 YYNGEE. The CDR3 contains 12 residues. This CDR3 reads CARRTGSSGYTF. Here the CDR3 DNA reads TGTGCCAGGCGGACAGGGTCTAGTGGCTACACCTTC.

This chain connects TRBV6-8 to TRBJ2-7; D assignment may be TRBD1 or TRBD2 (5 bases each). V was clipped by 4 bases and J by 2 bases, with 15 bases between them. The CDR3 extends over 15 amino acids. Germline lookup yields CDR1 MNHGY and CDR2 SAAAGT. This chain's CDR3 is CASSLGTVGTYEQYF. DNA of the CDR3: TGTGCCAGCAGTTTGGGGACGGTCGGAACCTACGAGCAGTACTTC.

The rearrangement links TRBV18 to TRBJ1-1; perhaps TRBD1 as D (6 bases). CDR1 KGHSH and CDR2 LQKENI come from the germline V gene. Trimming removed 0 bases at V and 8 bases at J, with 10 bases between. CDR3 length: 13 amino acids. CDR3 loop: CASSPPSGVEAFF. CDR3 DNA sequence: TGTGCCAGCTCACCACCGTCAGGGGTCGAAGCTTTCTTT.

By sample share, this clone is medium-sized. The chain has TRBV11-3 and TRBJ1-1; weak D call: TRBD1 (6 bases). Germline CDR1 is SGHNT and CDR2 is YENEEA. V was trimmed by 5 bases and J by 0 bases, leaving 19 bases between them. The CDR3 runs to 17 residues. Here the CDR3 DNA reads TGTGCCAGCAGCGAGGGAGACAGGCGATTGATGAACACTGAAGCTTTCTTT. This translates into CASSEGDRRLMNTEAFF.

The chain joins TRBV29-1 to TRBJ2-4; TRBD1 is a possible D gene (5 bases). CDR1 is SQVTM and CDR2 is ANQGSEA in the germline V gene. The CDR3 extends over 14 amino acids. Trimming shortened V by 7 bases and J by 1 base, and 14 bases separated the two germline ends. In DNA, the CDR3 is TGCAGCGCAACAGGTGGAGAGGCCAAAAACATTCAGTACTTC. Translated, it gives CSATGGEAKNIQYF. Based on the CDR3 plus reference TRBV29-1 and TRBJ2-4, the full variable domain is SAVISQKPSRDICQRGTSLTIQCQVDSQVTMMFWYRQQPGQSLTLIATANQGSEATYESGFVIDKFPISRPNLTFSTLTVSNMSPEDSSIYLCSATGGEAKNIQYFGAGTRLSVL.

This clone was detected only a few times. The CDR3 sequence is CASSIYGGLGHNEQFF. CDR3 in DNA: TGTGCCAGTAGTATCTATGGGGGTTTAGGACACAATGAGCAGTTCTTC. V usage is TRBV19 and J usage is TRBJ2-1, with D possibly being TRBD1 or TRBD2 (5 bases each). Germline-derived CDR1 and CDR2 are LNHDA and SQIVND (reference sequence). Trimming left V 3 bases short and J 5 bases short, with 17 bases between. The CDR3 contains 16 residues.

The V gene is TRBV11-3, the J gene TRBJ2-3, with D possibly matching TRBD1 (5 bases). V lost 6 bases and J 3 bases, leaving 13 bases between the germline ends. The germline V gene encodes CDR1 SGHNT and CDR2 YENEEA. CDR3 length equals 14 residues. The CDR3 loop reads CASSQGRSTDTQYF. CDR3 in DNA: TGTGCCAGCAGTCAGGGTCGGAGTACAGATACGCAGTATTTT. Complete variable domain (other parts from reference TRBV11-3 and TRBJ2-3): EAGVVQSPRYKIIEKKQPVAFWCNPISGHNTLYWYLQNLGQGPELLIRYENEEAVDDSQLPKDRFSAERLKGVDSTLKIQPAELGDSAVYLCASSQGRSTDTQYFGPGTRLTVL.

J is TRBJ2-3 and V is TRBV14; D not resolved. Trimming took 1 base from V and 1 from J, leaving 12 bases between them. Germline CDR1 is SGHDN and CDR2 is FVKESK. The CDR3 is 16 amino acids. CDR3 in amino acids: CASSQVPGSGTDTQYF. The CDR3 region has the DNA TGTGCCAGCAGCCAAGTTCCCGGGTCGGGCACAGATACGCAGTATTTT.

This clone rates as medium-sized (0.01 to 0.1%). The gene calls are TRBV6-8 and TRBJ2-5; 8 nucleotides match TRBD2. The J segment lost 4 bases and the V segment lost 4 bases, leaving 8 bases of the junction unmatched. Germline V gene data show CDR1 as MNHGY and CDR2 as SAAAGT. The CDR3 extends over 15 amino acids. The CDR3 DNA is TGTGCCAGCAGTTTGATAGCGGGGAGGGGAGAGACCCAGTACTTC. Amino acid sequence: CASSLIAGRGETQYF.

This clone was detected a few times. The chain employs TRBV28 and TRBJ2-5, with 9 bases identical to TRBD2. The CDR3 consists of 17 residues. The germline V gene encodes CDR1 MDHEN and CDR2 SYDVKM. Trimming at V came to 5 bases and at J to 5 bases, leaving 15 bases not matched to a gene. CDR3 in DNA: TGTGCCAGCAGTAAATTAGCGGGGGTCCTGAGAAGGGAGACCCAGTACTTC. It yields the protein CASSKLAGVLRRETQYF.

By share, this clone counts as medium-sized. This rearrangement joins TRBV11-3 to TRBJ1-4; 7 bases agree with TRBD1. The junction had 13 bases not matched to a gene; V was cut back by 4 bases and J by 11 bases. This CDR3 contains 15 residues. Germline CDR1 and CDR2: SGHNT and YENEEA. In nucleotides, the CDR3 is TGTGCCAGCAGCTCCCAGGGGCTCGACAGGGCCAAACTGTTTTTT. Protein product: CASSSQGLDRAKLFF.

This clone was observed a handful of times. The chain couples TRBV5-1 to TRBJ2-3; possibly TRBD1 for D (5 bases). Germline-derived CDR1 and CDR2 are SGHRS and YFSETQ. CDR3 length: 17 amino acids. Trimming shortened V by 3 bases and J by 0 bases, and 17 bases separated the two germline ends. CDR3 in DNA: TGCGCCAGCAGCTACCCCCAGGGATCAACTAGCACAGATACGCAGTATTTT. Protein: CASSYPQGSTSTDTQYF.